Below are 11 T cell receptor beta chains sequenced from a single sample in a study of T cell changes during pregnancy in multiple sclerosis. Sequencing used immunoSEQ multiplex PCR; TCRdb keeps in-frame clones, though not all of them. This sample carries approximately 50,000 clones, approximately 94% of them seen once, and the ten largest clones take approximately 0.31%. The source was CD4+ T cells from peripheral blood mononuclear cells, collected in the third trimester of pregnancy. The source of these receptors is a female donor with multiple sclerosis, enrolled in a pregnancy study.

The CDR3: CSADRGDEQYF. In nucleotides, the CDR3 is TGCAGTGCGGACAGGGGGGACGAGCAGTACTTC. The chain is built from TRBV20-1 and TRBJ2-7; 10 positions agree with TRBD1. Germline CDR1 is DFQATT and CDR2 is SNEGSKA (reference sequence). The CDR3 sequence is 11 residues long. V shed 6 bases, J shed 5 bases, and the junction held 1 base outside the gene matches.

This chain links TRBV30 with TRBJ1-5; no clear D. Germline V CDR1 and CDR2: GTSNPN, SVGIG (reference sequence). The germline V and J ends were trimmed by 3 bases and 6 bases, with 9 bases remaining between them. This CDR3 has 12 amino acids. For the CDR3, the DNA is TGTGCCTGGAGCGAAAGCGGTCAGCCCCAGCATTTT. Its translation: CAWSESGQPQHF.

The chain recombines TRBV5-1 with TRBJ2-5, with a possible D match to TRBD2 (6 bases). The germline gives CDR1 SGHRS, CDR2 YFSETQ. The CDR3 loop spans 16 amino acids. V was clipped by 0 bases and J by 1 base, with 13 bases between them. Written as DNA, the CDR3 is TGCGCCAGCAGCTTGGTAAGGGGCGGGGTCCAAGAGACCCAGTACTTC. Translated: CASSLVRGGVQETQYF.

This clone was found once. This chain links TRBV10-3 with TRBJ2-1; 9 bases fit TRBD1. Trimming cost V 11 bases and J 4 bases; bases outside gene matches: 6. CDR3 length: 13 residues. Germline loops: CDR1 ENHRY, CDR2 SYGVKD. CDR3 coding DNA: TGTGCCTGTACCGGGACAGGGTACAATGAGCAGTTCTTC. Amino acids: CACTGTGYNEQFF.

V is TRBV9 and J is TRBJ1-1; 9 bases fit TRBD1. V shed 4 bases and J 5 bases; nucleotides not matched to a gene: 6. This CDR3 spans 14 amino acids. Germline loops: CDR1 SGDLS, CDR2 YYNGEE. CDR3 region: CASSLRTGETEAFF. The CDR3 region has the DNA TGTGCCAGCAGCCTCCGGACAGGGGAAACTGAAGCTTTCTTT.

V gene TRBV30 combines with J gene TRBJ1-1; no clear D. CDR1 is GTSNPN, CDR2 SVGIG, per germline (reference sequence). Trimming cost V 4 bases and J 1 base, with 7 bases left between them. The CDR3 has 12 amino acids. This CDR3 reads CAWTPRNTEAFF. Here the CDR3 DNA reads TGTGCCTGGACCCCTAGGAACACTGAAGCTTTCTTT.

This clone was counted once. This chain connects TRBV2 to TRBJ2-1; TRBD2 matches 9 bases. Looked up from germline, CDR1 is SNHLY and CDR2 is FYNNEI. With 8 bases clipped from V and 9 bases from J, the junction kept 5 bases outside the gene matches. CDR3 length equals 12 residues. The CDR3 reads CASGSGGGEQFF. Written as DNA, the CDR3 is TGTGCCAGCGGTAGCGGGGGCGGTGAGCAGTTCTTC.

The chain joins TRBV5-1 to TRBJ2-1; 8 bases line up with TRBD2. The CDR3 consists of 17 residues. Germline V CDR1 and CDR2: SGHRS, YFSETQ. V lost 4 bases and J lost 3; bases outside the gene matches: 12. The DNA of the CDR3 is TGCGCCAGCAGCCGGGAGGGACTAGGAAACCGCTACAATGAGCAGTTCTTC. Its translation: CASSREGLGNRYNEQFF.

V is TRBV7-6 and J is TRBJ2-2, with D possibly being TRBD2 (6 bases). The V end was cut by 5 bases, the J end by 0 bases, with 13 bases between. The germline CDR1 and CDR2 sequences are SGHVS and FNYEAQ. The CDR3 totals 16 residues. The CDR3 region has the DNA TGTGCCAGCAGCGGAGAAGAGCGGGCGAACACCGGGGAGCTGTTTTTT. Translation gives CASSGEERANTGELFF.

V usage is TRBV9 and J usage is TRBJ1-5; D uncertain. The CDR3 covers 13 residues. The germline CDR1 and CDR2 sequences are SGDLS and YYNGEE. The ends were cut back, 1 base at V and 4 bases at J, with 6 bases in the middle. CDR3 in amino acids: CASSVSPNQPQHF. The CDR3 DNA is TGTGCCAGCAGCGTATCCCCGAATCAGCCCCAGCATTTT. The whole variable domain, remainder taken from reference TRBV9 and TRBJ1-5, is DSGVTQTPKHLITATGQRVTLRCSPRSGDLSVYWYQQSLDQGLQFLIQYYNGEERAKGNILERFSAQQFPDLHSELNLSSLELGDSALYFCASSVSPNQPQHFGDGTRLSIL.

In nucleotides, the CDR3 is TGTGCCAGTAGACGGGGCGGGGCCCAGGGCACAGATACGCAGTATTTT. As protein: CASRRGGAQGTDTQYF. J is TRBJ2-3 and V is TRBV19; perhaps TRBD2 as D (6 bases). Deletions cut 6 bases from V and 1 base from J, with 17 bases between. The CDR3 is 16 amino acids. Germline loops: CDR1 LNHDA, CDR2 SQIVND (reference sequence).